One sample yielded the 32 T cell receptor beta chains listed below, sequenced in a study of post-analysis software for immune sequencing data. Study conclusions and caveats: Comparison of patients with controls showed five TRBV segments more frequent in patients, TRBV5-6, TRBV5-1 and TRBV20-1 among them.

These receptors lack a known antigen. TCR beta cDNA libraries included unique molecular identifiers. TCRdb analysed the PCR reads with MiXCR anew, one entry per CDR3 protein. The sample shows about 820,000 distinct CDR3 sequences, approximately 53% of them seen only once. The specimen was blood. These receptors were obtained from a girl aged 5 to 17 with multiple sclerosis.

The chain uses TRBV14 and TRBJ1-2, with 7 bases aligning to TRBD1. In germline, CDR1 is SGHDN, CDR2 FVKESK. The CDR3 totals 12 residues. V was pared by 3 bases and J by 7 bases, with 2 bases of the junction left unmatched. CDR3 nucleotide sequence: TGTGCCAGCAGCCATGACAGGGTTGGCTACACCTTC. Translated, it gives CASSHDRVGYTF.

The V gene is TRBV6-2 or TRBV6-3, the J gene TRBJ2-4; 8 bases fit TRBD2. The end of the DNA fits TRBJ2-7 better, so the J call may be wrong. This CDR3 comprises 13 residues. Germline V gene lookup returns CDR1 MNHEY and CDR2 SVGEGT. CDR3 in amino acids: CAISKGTRNEQYF. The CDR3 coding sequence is TGTGCCATATCAAAAGGGACTAGGAACGAGCAGTACTTC.

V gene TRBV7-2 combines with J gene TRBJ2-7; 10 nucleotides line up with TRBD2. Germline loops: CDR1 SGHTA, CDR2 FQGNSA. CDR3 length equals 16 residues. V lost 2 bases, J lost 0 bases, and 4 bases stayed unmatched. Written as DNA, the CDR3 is TGTGCCAGCAGCTTAACTAGCGGGGTTTCCTCCTACGAGCAGTACTTC. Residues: CASSLTSGVSSYEQYF.

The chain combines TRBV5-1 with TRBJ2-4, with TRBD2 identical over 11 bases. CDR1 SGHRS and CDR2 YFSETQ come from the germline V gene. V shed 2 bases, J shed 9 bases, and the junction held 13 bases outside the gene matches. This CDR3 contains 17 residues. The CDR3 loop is CASSFYGLAGGGSIQYF. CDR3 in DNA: TGCGCCAGCAGCTTTTACGGGCTAGCGGGAGGCGGTAGCATTCAGTACTTC.

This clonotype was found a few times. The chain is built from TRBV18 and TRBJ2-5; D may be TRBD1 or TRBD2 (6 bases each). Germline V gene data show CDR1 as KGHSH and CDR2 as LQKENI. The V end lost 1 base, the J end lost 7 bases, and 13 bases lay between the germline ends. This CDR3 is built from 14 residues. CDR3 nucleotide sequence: TGTGCCAGCTCACCACGGAACAGGGAGGCGACCCAGTACTTC. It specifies CASSPRNREATQYF.

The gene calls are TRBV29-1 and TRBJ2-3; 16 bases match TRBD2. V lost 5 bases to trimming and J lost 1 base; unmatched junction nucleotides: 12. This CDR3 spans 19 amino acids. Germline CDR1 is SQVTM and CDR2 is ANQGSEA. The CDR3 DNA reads TGCAGCGTTCCAACCGGGACTAGCGGGGGGGCCGGTGGCACAGATACGCAGTATTTT. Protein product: CSVPTGTSGGAGGTDTQYF.

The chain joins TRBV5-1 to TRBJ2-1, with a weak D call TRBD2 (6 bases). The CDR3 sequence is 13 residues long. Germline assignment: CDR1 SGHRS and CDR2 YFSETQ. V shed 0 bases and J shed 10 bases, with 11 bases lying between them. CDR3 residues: CASSLAGGLEQFF. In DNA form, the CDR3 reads TGCGCCAGCAGCTTGGCCGGGGGTTTGGAGCAGTTCTTC.

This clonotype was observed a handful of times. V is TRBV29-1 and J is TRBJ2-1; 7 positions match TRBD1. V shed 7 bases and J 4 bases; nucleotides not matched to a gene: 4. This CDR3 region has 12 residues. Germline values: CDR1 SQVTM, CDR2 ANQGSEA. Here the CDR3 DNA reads TGCAGCGCCGAGGGGGCTTACAATGAGCAGTTCTTC. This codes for CSAEGAYNEQFF.

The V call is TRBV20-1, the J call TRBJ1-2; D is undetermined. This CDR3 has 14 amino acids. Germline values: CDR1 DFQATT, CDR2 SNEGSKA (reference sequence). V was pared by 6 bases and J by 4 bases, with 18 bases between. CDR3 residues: CSAPSPPVSYGYTF. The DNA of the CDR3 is TGCAGTGCCCCCTCCCCCCCGGTTAGCTATGGCTACACCTTC.

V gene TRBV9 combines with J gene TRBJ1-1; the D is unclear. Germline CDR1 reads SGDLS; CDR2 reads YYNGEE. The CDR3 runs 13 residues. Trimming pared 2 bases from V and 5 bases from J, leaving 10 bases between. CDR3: CASSVYDGTEAFF. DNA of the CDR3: TGTGCCAGCAGCGTTTATGACGGGACTGAAGCTTTCTTT.

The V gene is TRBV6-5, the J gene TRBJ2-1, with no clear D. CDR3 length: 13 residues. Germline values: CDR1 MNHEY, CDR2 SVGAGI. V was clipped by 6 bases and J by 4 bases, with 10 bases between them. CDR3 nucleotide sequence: TGTGCCAGCAGAAAGGACGTATACAATGAGCAGTTCTTC. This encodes CASRKDVYNEQFF.

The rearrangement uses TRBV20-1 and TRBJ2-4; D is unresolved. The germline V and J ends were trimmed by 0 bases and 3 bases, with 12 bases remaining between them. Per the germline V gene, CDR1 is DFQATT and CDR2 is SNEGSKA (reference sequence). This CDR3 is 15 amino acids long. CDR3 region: CSARDPRGGKNIQYF. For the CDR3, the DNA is TGCAGTGCTAGAGATCCGCGTGGTGGCAAAAACATTCAGTACTTC.

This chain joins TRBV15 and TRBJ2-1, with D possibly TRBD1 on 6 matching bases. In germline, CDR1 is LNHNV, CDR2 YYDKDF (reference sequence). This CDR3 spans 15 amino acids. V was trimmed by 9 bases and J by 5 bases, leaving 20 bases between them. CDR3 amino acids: CATAAGRGRNNEQFF. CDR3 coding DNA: TGTGCCACAGCCGCGGGCAGGGGACGCAACAATGAGCAGTTCTTC.

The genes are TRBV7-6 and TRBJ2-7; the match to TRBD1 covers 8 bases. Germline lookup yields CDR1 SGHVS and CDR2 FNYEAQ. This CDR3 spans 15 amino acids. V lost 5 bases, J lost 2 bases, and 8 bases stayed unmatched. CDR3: CASSGTGGITYEQYF. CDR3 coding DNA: TGTGCCAGCAGCGGAACAGGGGGGATCACCTACGAGCAGTACTTC. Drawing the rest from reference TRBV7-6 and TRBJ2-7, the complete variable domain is GAGVSQSPRYKVTKRGQDVALRCDPISGHVSLYWYRQALGQGPEFLTYFNYEAQQDKSGLPNDRFSAERPEGSISTLTIQRTEQRDSAMYRCASSGTGGITYEQYFGPGTRLTVT.

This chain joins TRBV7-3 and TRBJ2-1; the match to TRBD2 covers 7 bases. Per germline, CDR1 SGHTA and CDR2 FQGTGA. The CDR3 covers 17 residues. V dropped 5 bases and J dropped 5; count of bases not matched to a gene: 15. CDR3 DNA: TGTGCCAGCAGCCTCCTACCGGGGGAGGGGCCCCACAATGAGCAGTTCTTC. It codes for CASSLLPGEGPHNEQFF.

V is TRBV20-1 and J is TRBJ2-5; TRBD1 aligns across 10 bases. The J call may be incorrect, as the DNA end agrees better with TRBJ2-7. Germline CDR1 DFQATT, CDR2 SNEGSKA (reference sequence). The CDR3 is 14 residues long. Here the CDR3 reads CSASTGQGIDEQYF. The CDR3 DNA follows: TGCAGTGCTTCAACGGGACAGGGGATCGACGAGCAGTACTTC.

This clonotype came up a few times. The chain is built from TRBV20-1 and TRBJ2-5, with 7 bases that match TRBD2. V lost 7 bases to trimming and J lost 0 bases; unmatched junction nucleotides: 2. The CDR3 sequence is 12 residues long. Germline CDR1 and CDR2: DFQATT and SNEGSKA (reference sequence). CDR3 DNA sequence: TGCAGTGTTAGCGGGTACCAAGAGACCCAGTACTTC. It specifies CSVSGYQETQYF.

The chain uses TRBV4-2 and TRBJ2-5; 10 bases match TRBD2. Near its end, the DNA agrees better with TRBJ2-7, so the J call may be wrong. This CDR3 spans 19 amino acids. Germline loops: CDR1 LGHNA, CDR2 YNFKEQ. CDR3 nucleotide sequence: TGTGCCAGCAGCCAAGTAGGGACTAGCGCGTCTAAGGGGGTTTCCGAGCAGTACTTC. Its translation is CASSQVGTSASKGVSEQYF.

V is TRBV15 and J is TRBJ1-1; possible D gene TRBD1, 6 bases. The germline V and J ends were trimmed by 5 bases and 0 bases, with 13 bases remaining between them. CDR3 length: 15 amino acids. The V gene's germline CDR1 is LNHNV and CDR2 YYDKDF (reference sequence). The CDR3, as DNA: TGTGCCACCAGCCGGCCCGGACAGTTGAACACTGAAGCTTTCTTT. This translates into CATSRPGQLNTEAFF.

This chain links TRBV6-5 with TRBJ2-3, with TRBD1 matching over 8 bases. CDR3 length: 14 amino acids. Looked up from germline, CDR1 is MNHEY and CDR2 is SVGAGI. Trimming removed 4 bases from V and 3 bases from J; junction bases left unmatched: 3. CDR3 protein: CASSSGGATDTQYF. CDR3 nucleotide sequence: TGTGCCAGCAGTTCAGGGGGCGCGACAGATACGCAGTATTTT.

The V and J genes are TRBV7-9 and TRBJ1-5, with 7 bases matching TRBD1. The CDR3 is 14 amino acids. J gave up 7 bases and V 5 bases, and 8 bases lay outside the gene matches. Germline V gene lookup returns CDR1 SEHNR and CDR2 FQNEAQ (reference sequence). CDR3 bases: TGTGCCAGCAGCCCGACAGGGCTGGGGCAGCCCCAGCATTTT. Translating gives CASSPTGLGQPQHF. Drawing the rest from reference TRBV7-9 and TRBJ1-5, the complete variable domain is DTGVSQNPRHKITKRGQNVTFRCDPISEHNRLYWYRQTLGQGPEFLTYFQNEAQLEKSRLLSDRFSAERPKGSFSTLEIQRTEQGDSAMYLCASSPTGLGQPQHFGDGTRLSIL.

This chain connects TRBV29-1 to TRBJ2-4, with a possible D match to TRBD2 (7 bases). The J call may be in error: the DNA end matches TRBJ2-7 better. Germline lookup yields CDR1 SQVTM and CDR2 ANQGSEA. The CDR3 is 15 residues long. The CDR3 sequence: CSVTRGADPPYEQYF. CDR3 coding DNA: TGCAGCGTTACCCGGGGGGCGGACCCACCCTACGAGCAGTACTTC.

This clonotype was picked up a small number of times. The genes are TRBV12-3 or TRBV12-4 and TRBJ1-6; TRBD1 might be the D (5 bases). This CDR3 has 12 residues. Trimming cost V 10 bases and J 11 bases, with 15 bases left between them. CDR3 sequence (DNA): TGTGCCACCGGACGGGGGGATGCACCCCTCCACTTT. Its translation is CATGRGDAPLHF.

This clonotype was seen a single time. The CDR3 sequence: CASSLFSASNEKLFF. The CDR3 bases are TGTGCCAGCAGCTTATTTTCAGCATCGAATGAAAAACTGTTTTTT. This rearrangement joins TRBV7-2 to TRBJ1-4; no reliable D call. The CDR3 covers 15 residues. CDR1 is SGHTA and CDR2 is FQGNSA in the germline V gene. Deletions cut 2 bases from V and 5 bases from J, with 12 bases between. Looking up the rest from reference TRBV7-2 and TRBJ1-4 gives the full variable domain: GAGVSQSPSNKVTEKGKDVELRCDPISGHTALYWYRQSLGQGLEFLIYFQGNSAPDKSGLPSDRFSAERTGGSVSTLTIQRTQQEDSAVYLCASSLFSASNEKLFFGSGTQLSVL.

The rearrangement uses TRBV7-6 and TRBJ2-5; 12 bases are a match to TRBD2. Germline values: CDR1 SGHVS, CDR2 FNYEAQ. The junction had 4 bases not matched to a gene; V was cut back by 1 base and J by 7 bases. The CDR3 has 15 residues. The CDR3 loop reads CASSLGLAGDSTQYF. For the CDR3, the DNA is TGTGCCAGCAGCTTAGGACTAGCGGGGGACTCGACCCAGTACTTC.

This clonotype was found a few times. The CDR3, as DNA: TGTGCCAGCAGTTTAGCGACAGGGAACCAAGAGACCCAGTACTTC. It is translated as CASSLATGNQETQYF. The chain couples TRBV12-3 or TRBV12-4 to TRBJ2-5; 7 positions agree with TRBD1. The length of the CDR3 is 15 residues. V shed 0 bases and J 0 bases; nucleotides not matched to a gene: 1.

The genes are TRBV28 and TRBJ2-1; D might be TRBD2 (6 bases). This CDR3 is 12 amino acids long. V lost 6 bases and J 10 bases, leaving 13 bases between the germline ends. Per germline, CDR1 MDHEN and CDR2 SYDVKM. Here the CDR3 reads CASRTSGREQFF. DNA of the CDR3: TGTGCCAGCAGGACTAGTGGCAGGGAGCAGTTCTTC.

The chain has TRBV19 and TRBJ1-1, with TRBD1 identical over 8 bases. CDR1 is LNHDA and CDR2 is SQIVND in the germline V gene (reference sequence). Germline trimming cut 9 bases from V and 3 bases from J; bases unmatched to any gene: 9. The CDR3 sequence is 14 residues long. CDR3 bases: TGTGCCAGCACCAAGGGACAGGTGTACACTGAAGCTTTCTTT. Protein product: CASTKGQVYTEAFF.

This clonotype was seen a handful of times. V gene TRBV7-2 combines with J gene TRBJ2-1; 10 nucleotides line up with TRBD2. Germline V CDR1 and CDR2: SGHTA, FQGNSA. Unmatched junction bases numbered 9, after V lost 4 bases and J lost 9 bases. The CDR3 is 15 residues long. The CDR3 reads CASSSQAGGPREQFF. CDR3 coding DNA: TGTGCCAGCAGCTCTCAAGCGGGGGGGCCACGTGAGCAGTTCTTC.

The CDR3, as DNA: TGTGCCAGCACTATCCCTAGACAGACCTATGGCTACACCTTC. It translates to CASTIPRQTYGYTF. This chain uses TRBV2 with TRBJ1-2, with a possible D match to TRBD1 (5 bases). The CDR3 is made up of 14 amino acids. V lost 7 bases, J lost 4 bases, and 16 bases lay in between. Germline V gives CDR1 SNHLY, CDR2 FYNNEI.

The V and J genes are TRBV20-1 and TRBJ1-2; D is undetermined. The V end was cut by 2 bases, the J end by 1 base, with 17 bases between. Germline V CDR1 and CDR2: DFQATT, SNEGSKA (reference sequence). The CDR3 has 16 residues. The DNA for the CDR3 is TGCAGTGCTAGACCTGTGTCCTTAAGGTTTAACTATGGCTACACCTTC. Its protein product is CSARPVSLRFNYGYTF.

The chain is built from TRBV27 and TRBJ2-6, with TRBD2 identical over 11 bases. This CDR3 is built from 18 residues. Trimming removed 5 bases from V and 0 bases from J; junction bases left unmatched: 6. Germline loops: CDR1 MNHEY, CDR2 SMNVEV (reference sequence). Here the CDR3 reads CASSPRLAGSSGANVLTF. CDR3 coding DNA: TGTGCCAGCAGTCCGAGACTAGCGGGGAGCTCTGGGGCCAACGTCCTGACTTTC.